These 32 T cell receptor beta chains were sequenced from one sample in a study of CD4+ T cells in melanoma. Sequenced by immunoSEQ multiplex PCR; TCRdb stores in-frame clones only, minus some. The table shows about 140,000 clones, with around 90% occurring only once. The receptors were gathered from a human donor with melanoma.

The rearrangement joins TRBV11-1 to TRBJ2-7; possible D gene TRBD2, 5 bases. Trimming took 1 base from V and 7 from J, leaving 17 bases between them. CDR3 length equals 15 residues. Germline CDR1 reads SGHAT; CDR2 reads FQDESV (reference sequence). CDR3 bases: TGTGCCAGCAGCTTAGGCGGGCCTCCCCTCGCGGAGCAGTACTTC. Translated: CASSLGGPPLAEQYF. The complete variable domain, with remaining parts taken from reference TRBV11-1 and TRBJ2-7, reads EAEVAQSPRYKITEKSQAVAFWCDPISGHATLYWYRQILGQGPELLVQFQDESVVDDSQLPKDRFSAERLKGVDSTLKIQPAELGDSAMYLCASSLGGPPLAEQYFGPGTRLTVT.

This clone has only a few counts. V and J are TRBV5-1 and TRBJ2-5; 7 bases line up with TRBD1. After removal of 0 bases from V and 5 bases from J, the junction contained 4 bases not matched to a gene. Germline lookup yields CDR1 SGHRS and CDR2 YFSETQ. This CDR3 spans 14 amino acids. The CDR3, as DNA: TGCGCCAGCAGCTTGGGACAGGGTTCGGAGACCCAGTACTTC. It encodes CASSLGQGSETQYF.

The J gene is TRBJ1-1, the V gene TRBV6-1; D call uncertain. The ends were cut back, 3 bases at V and 10 bases at J, with 15 bases in the middle. In germline, CDR1 is MNHNS, CDR2 SASEGT. The CDR3 is 13 residues long. The CDR3 DNA sequence: TGTGCCAGCAGTGACGAGGGTTGGGGAGCAGCTTTCTTT. Encoded protein: CASSDEGWGAAFF.

The V gene is TRBV9, the J gene TRBJ2-3; D gene uncertain. The CDR3 runs to 14 residues. Trimming stripped 1 base from V and 2 bases from J, with 8 bases between. Germline CDR1 SGDLS, CDR2 YYNGEE. CDR3 amino acids: CASSVKQFTDTQYF. DNA for the CDR3: TGTGCCAGCAGCGTAAAACAGTTCACAGATACGCAGTATTTT.

The rearrangement links TRBV4-1 to TRBJ2-4; no firm D call. V was cut by 0 bases and J by 1 base, with 13 bases left in between. CDR3 length: 17 residues. Germline V gene lookup returns CDR1 MGHRA and CDR2 YSYEKL. The CDR3 region has the DNA TGCGCCAGCAGCCAAGATCGGGCAGATGTCGCCAAAAACATTCAGTACTTC. It specifies CASSQDRADVAKNIQYF.

V is TRBV10-3 and J is TRBJ2-7; unclear D gene. This CDR3 is 13 amino acids long. The germline V gene has CDR1 ENHRY and CDR2 SYGVKD. Trimming removed 4 bases at V and 3 bases at J, with 10 bases between. The CDR3 nucleotides read TGTGCCATCAGTGCGGGCCAAAACTACGAGCAGTACTTC. Residues: CAISAGQNYEQYF.

The chain combines TRBV4-2 with TRBJ2-2, with 8 bases fitting TRBD2. The CDR3 length is 15 residues. The trim removed 2 bases at V and 6 bases at J, leaving 5 bases unmatched. Germline lookup yields CDR1 LGHNA and CDR2 YNFKEQ. The chain's CDR3 is CASSQPGTRAGELFF. CDR3 nucleotides: TGTGCCAGCAGCCAACCCGGGACTAGAGCCGGGGAGCTGTTTTTT.

This clone turned up a few times. The CDR3 sequence: CASSTRTSGAETQYF. The CDR3 DNA follows: TGTGCCAGTAGTACTAGGACTAGCGGGGCGGAGACCCAGTACTTC. The V gene is TRBV19, the J gene TRBJ2-5, with 12 bases identical to TRBD2. This CDR3 contains 15 residues. Per germline, CDR1 LNHDA and CDR2 SQIVND (reference sequence). Trimming took 4 bases from V and 5 from J; bases not matched to a gene: 5.

There are a few counts of this clone. The chain employs TRBV5-4 and TRBJ2-7; 10 positions match TRBD1. This CDR3 spans 15 amino acids. Germline CDR1 is SGHNT and CDR2 is YYREEE (reference sequence). Germline trimming cut 4 bases from V and 1 base from J; bases unmatched to any gene: 5. In DNA form, the CDR3 reads TGTGCCAGCAGCCCTGACAGGGGGCGGTCCTACGAGCAGTACTTC. Its protein product is CASSPDRGRSYEQYF. Variable domain in full (rest from reference TRBV5-4 and TRBJ2-7): ETGVTQSPTHLIKTRGQQVTLRCSSQSGHNTVSWYQQALGQGPQFIFQYYREEENGRGNFPPRFSGLQFPNYSSELNVNALELDDSALYLCASSPDRGRSYEQYFGPGTRLTVT.

The chain is built from TRBV2 and TRBJ1-4; no firm D call. CDR1 is SNHLY, CDR2 FYNNEI, per germline. The CDR3 runs 14 residues. The V end lost 5 bases, the J end lost 5 bases, and 12 bases lay between the germline ends. This CDR3 is CASSPLGPNEKLFF. The DNA for the CDR3 is TGTGCCAGCAGTCCGTTGGGCCCAAATGAAAAACTGTTTTTT. The full variable domain, in which reference TRBV2 and TRBJ1-4 provide the parts outside the CDR3, is EPEVTQTPSHQVTQMGQEVILRCVPISNHLYFYWYRQILGQKVEFLVSFYNNEISEKSEIFDDQFSVERPDGSNFTLKIRSTKLEDSAMYFCASSPLGPNEKLFFGSGTQLSVL.

This rearrangement joins TRBV6-5 to TRBJ2-1, with D perhaps assigned TRBD1 or TRBD2 (6 bases each). This CDR3 region has 15 residues. Per the germline V gene, CDR1 is MNHEY and CDR2 is SVGAGI. V was trimmed by 2 bases and J by 5 bases, leaving 13 bases between them. In DNA, the CDR3 is TGTGCCAGCAGTTACGATAGGGGGGCAAACAATGAGCAGTTCTTC. Translated, it gives CASSYDRGANNEQFF.

The chain carries TRBV20-1 and TRBJ2-7; TRBD1 or TRBD2 may be the D gene (5 bases each). Between the trimmed V and J ends, which lost 6 bases and 4 bases, there was a span of 10 bases. The germline V gene has CDR1 DFQATT and CDR2 SNEGSKA (reference sequence). This CDR3 region has 11 residues. CDR3 sequence: CSARDGYEQYF. As DNA, the CDR3 is TGCAGTGCCAGGGACGGTTACGAGCAGTACTTC.

The chain carries TRBV2 and TRBJ2-5; TRBD1 matches at 7 bases. The germline V gene has CDR1 SNHLY and CDR2 FYNNEI. The junction had 13 bases not matched to a gene; V was cut back by 6 bases and J by 3 bases. The CDR3 is 16 residues long. The CDR3 sequence: CASRVAGGFGEETQYF. The CDR3 DNA reads as TGTGCCAGCAGGGTTGCAGGGGGATTCGGGGAAGAGACCCAGTACTTC.

This clone was picked up one time. CDR3 region: CASSRRGGSTYEQYF. Written as DNA, the CDR3 is TGTGCCAGCAGCAGGCGTGGGGGCAGCACCTACGAGCAGTACTTC. The chain joins TRBV5-4 to TRBJ2-7; D possibly corresponds to TRBD1 (6 bases). The CDR3 extends over 15 amino acids. The ends were cut back, 4 bases at V and 2 bases at J, with 16 bases in the middle. CDR1 and CDR2 (germline): SGHNT, YYREEE (reference sequence).

V is TRBV7-2 and J is TRBJ2-3; TRBD2 aligns across 8 bases. CDR1 is SGHTA, CDR2 FQGNSA, per germline. V was pared by 5 bases and J by 3 bases, with 13 bases of the junction left unmatched. The CDR3 runs 17 residues. Written as DNA, the CDR3 is TGTGCCAGCAGCCCGGGGGGGCGGGGGAGCTTTACAGATACGCAGTATTTT. It is translated as CASSPGGRGSFTDTQYF.

The V and J genes are TRBV18 and TRBJ1-1, with no clear D. Germline loops: CDR1 KGHSH, CDR2 LQKENI. CDR3 length equals 13 residues. V was trimmed by 6 bases and J by 0 bases, leaving 8 bases between them. CDR3 sequence reads: CASSPAMNTEAFF. CDR3 nucleotide sequence: TGTGCCAGCTCTCCGGCTATGAACACTGAAGCTTTCTTT. The full variable domain, with the rest looked up from reference TRBV18 and TRBJ1-1, is NAGVMQNPRHLVRRRGQEARLRCSPMKGHSHVYWYRQLPEEGLKFMVYLQKENIIDESGMPKERFSAEFPKEGPSILRIQQVVRGDSAAYFCASSPAMNTEAFFGQGTRLTVV.

The V and J genes are TRBV7-9 and TRBJ2-3, with 15 bases lining up with TRBD2. V was pared by 5 bases and J by 6 bases, with 6 bases of the junction left unmatched. CDR1 is SEHNR and CDR2 is FQNEAQ in the germline V gene (reference sequence). This CDR3 contains 16 residues. The CDR3 protein is CASSPGLAGGGDTQYF. CDR3 sequence (DNA): TGTGCCAGCAGCCCGGGACTAGCGGGGGGCGGGGATACGCAGTATTTT.

The V gene is TRBV7-2, the J gene TRBJ2-1, with D maybe TRBD2 (5 bases). V was trimmed by 6 bases and J by 8 bases, leaving 26 bases between them. Per germline, CDR1 SGHTA and CDR2 FQGNSA. The CDR3 spans 17 residues. The CDR3: CASSSPPGSTLRDEQFF. The CDR3, as DNA: TGTGCCAGCAGTTCCCCCCCGGGATCAACCCTTAGGGATGAGCAGTTCTTC. The full variable domain, with the rest looked up from reference TRBV7-2 and TRBJ2-1, is GAGVSQSPSNKVTEKGKDVELRCDPISGHTALYWYRQSLGQGLEFLIYFQGNSAPDKSGLPSDRFSAERTGGSVSTLTIQRTQQEDSAVYLCASSSPPGSTLRDEQFFGPGTRLTVL.

The chain links TRBV7-2 to TRBJ1-4; tentatively, D is TRBD1 (6 bases). V gave up 10 bases and J gave up 4 bases, with 19 bases separating them. CDR1 SGHTA and CDR2 FQGNSA come from the germline V gene. This CDR3 is 15 amino acids long. As DNA, the CDR3 is TGTGCCACCCTGGGATATGGGACACTTAATGAAAAACTGTTTTTT. This encodes CATLGYGTLNEKLFF.

Of note for this clone: The sample carries other DNA sequences with the same CDR3. This rearrangement joins TRBV10-3 to TRBJ1-1; TRBD1 agrees at 9 bases. The CDR3 consists of 14 residues. Germline lookup yields CDR1 ENHRY and CDR2 SYGVKD. The J segment lost 10 bases and the V segment lost 0 bases, leaving 6 bases of the junction unmatched. In nucleotides, the CDR3 is TGTGCCATCAGTGAGTCGGGGGACAGGGACGGAGCTTTCTTT. Its protein is CAISESGDRDGAFF.

CDR3 in DNA: TGTGCCAGCAGAACAGGGGCGCCAGGTCAGCCCCAGCATTTT. This gives the protein CASRTGAPGQPQHF. This chain uses TRBV6-1 with TRBJ1-5, with 7 bases matching TRBD1. The CDR3 loop spans 14 amino acids. Per the germline V gene, CDR1 is MNHNS and CDR2 is SASEGT. V shed 6 bases, J shed 6 bases, and the junction held 8 bases outside the gene matches.

The chain has TRBV10-2 and TRBJ2-2, with 9 nucleotides matching TRBD1. Germline trimming cut 7 bases from V and 3 bases from J; bases unmatched to any gene: 3. The CDR3 runs 14 residues. Per the germline V gene, CDR1 is WSHSY and CDR2 is SAAADI. The CDR3 region is CASKRTGDTGELFF. The CDR3 nucleotides read TGCGCCAGCAAGCGGACAGGGGACACCGGGGAGCTGTTTTTT.

V gene TRBV7-2 combines with J gene TRBJ2-3; D unresolved. V was shortened by 5 bases and J by 5 bases, with 14 bases between the two germline ends. Germline assignment: CDR1 SGHTA and CDR2 FQGNSA. This CDR3 is built from 14 residues. The CDR3 DNA reads TGTGCCAGCAGCCCCCCTAGGGCGAGAGATACGCAGTATTTT. Translation: CASSPPRARDTQYF.

Only one count was recorded for this clone. The chain joins TRBV6-5 to TRBJ1-2, with TRBD1 as a possible D gene (5 bases). V lost 0 bases and J 8 bases, leaving 10 bases between the germline ends. CDR3 length: 13 residues. The germline CDR1 and CDR2 sequences are MNHEY and SVGAGI. As DNA, the CDR3 is TGTGCCAGCAGTTACTCCCGACAGACCGGCTACACCTTC. It encodes CASSYSRQTGYTF.

The J gene is TRBJ2-3, the V gene TRBV7-6; no reliable D call. Germline-derived CDR1 and CDR2 are SGHVS and FNYEAQ. The CDR3 covers 17 residues. Trimming took off 1 base at V and 1 base at J, with 15 bases between the two ends. The CDR3 here is CASSLVFGWPGTDTQYF. The DNA for the CDR3 is TGTGCCAGCAGCTTAGTATTCGGGTGGCCCGGCACAGATACGCAGTATTTT. Full variable domain (remainder filled in from reference TRBV7-6 and TRBJ2-3): GAGVSQSPRYKVTKRGQDVALRCDPISGHVSLYWYRQALGQGPEFLTYFNYEAQQDKSGLPNDRFSAERPEGSISTLTIQRTEQRDSAMYRCASSLVFGWPGTDTQYFGPGTRLTVL.

The chain is built from TRBV2 and TRBJ2-1; TRBD2 aligns across 12 bases. The CDR3 is 17 amino acids. Germline loops: CDR1 SNHLY, CDR2 FYNNEI. The trim removed 3 bases at V and 8 bases at J, leaving 11 bases unmatched. CDR3 bases: TGTGCCAGCAGTGACGACCGATCTAGCGGGGGGGTGGATGAGCAGTTCTTC. As protein: CASSDDRSSGGVDEQFF.

This clone has a single count. The identical CDR3 is also encoded by other nucleotide sequences in the sample. This rearrangement joins TRBV11-2 to TRBJ1-4; D is possibly TRBD1 (5 bases). The CDR3 loop spans 13 amino acids. V lost 7 bases and J lost 4, with 10 bases in between. The germline CDR1 and CDR2 sequences are SGHAT and FQNNGV. The CDR3 region has the DNA TGTGCCAGCACTGGGGGTCTTAATGAAAAACTGTTTTTT. Its protein product is CASTGGLNEKLFF.

This clone was observed once. V usage is TRBV5-1 and J usage is TRBJ1-2, with D uncertain. From germline, CDR1 is SGHRS and CDR2 YFSETQ. Trimming removed 5 bases from V and 4 bases from J, with 18 bases in between. The CDR3 is made up of 15 amino acids. The CDR3 nucleotides read TGCGCCAGCAGGTATCTCCCGGAAGGCTTCTATGGCTACACCTTC. This sequence encodes CASRYLPEGFYGYTF.

V gene TRBV5-8 combines with J gene TRBJ2-1; perhaps D is TRBD1 or TRBD2 (6 bases each). Germline values: CDR1 SGHTS, CDR2 YDEGEE. Trimming took off 4 bases at V and 5 bases at J, with 16 bases between the two ends. The CDR3 extends over 15 amino acids. The CDR3 coding sequence is TGTGCCAGCAGCGCAGAGGGGGGTAAAAACAATGAGCAGTTCTTC. Translating it yields CASSAEGGKNNEQFF.

The V gene is TRBV6-6, the J gene TRBJ2-1; D is unresolved. The germline V and J ends were trimmed by 5 bases and 8 bases, with 22 bases remaining between them. Germline values: CDR1 MNHNY, CDR2 SVGAGI (reference sequence). This CDR3 has 16 amino acids. The CDR3 loop is CASSGTSGTRGDEQFF. In DNA form, the CDR3 reads TGTGCCAGCAGTGGCACGTCGGGCACGAGAGGCGATGAGCAGTTCTTC.

The chain links TRBV7-9 to TRBJ2-7; 9 bases align to TRBD2. Losses at the gene ends were 5 bases for V and 6 bases for J; bases not matched to a gene: 14. The CDR3 is made up of 16 amino acids. Germline values: CDR1 SEHNR, CDR2 FQNEAQ (reference sequence). The DNA of the CDR3 is TGTGCCAGCAGCCCCCACCCGGGACTAGCTTCGGCCGAGCAGTACTTC. It yields the protein CASSPHPGLASAEQYF.

The V gene is TRBV6-1, the J gene TRBJ1-1, with unresolved D. The CDR3 is made up of 16 amino acids. The V and J ends lost 1 base and 1 base respectively, with 13 bases between them. The germline gives CDR1 MNHNS, CDR2 SASEGT. CDR3 region: CASSEGRAGRNTEAFF. The CDR3 bases are TGTGCCAGCAGTGAAGGGCGTGCAGGACGGAACACTGAAGCTTTCTTT.